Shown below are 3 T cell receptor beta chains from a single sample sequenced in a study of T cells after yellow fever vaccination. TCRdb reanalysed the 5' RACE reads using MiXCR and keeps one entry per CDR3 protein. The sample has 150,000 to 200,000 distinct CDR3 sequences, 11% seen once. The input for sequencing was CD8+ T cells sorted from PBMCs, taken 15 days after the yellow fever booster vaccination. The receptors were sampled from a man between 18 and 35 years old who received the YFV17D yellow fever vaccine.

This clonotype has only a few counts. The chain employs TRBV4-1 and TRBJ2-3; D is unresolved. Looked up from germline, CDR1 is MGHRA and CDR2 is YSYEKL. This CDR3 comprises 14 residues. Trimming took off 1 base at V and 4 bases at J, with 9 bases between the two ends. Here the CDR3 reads CASSQVADADTQYF. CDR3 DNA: TGCGCCAGCAGCCAAGTTGCCGACGCAGATACGCAGTATTTT.

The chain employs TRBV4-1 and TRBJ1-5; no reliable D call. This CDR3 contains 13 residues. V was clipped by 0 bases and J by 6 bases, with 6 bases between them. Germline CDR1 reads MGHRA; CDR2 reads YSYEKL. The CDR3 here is CASSQEGIQPQHF. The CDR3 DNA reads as TGCGCCAGCAGCCAAGAGGGTATTCAGCCCCAGCATTTT.

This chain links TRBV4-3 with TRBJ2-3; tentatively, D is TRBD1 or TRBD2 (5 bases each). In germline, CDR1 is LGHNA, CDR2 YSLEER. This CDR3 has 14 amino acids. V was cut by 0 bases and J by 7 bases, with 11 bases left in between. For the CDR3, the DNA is TGCGCCAGCAGCCAAGATTGGGGACCTAATACGCAGTATTTT. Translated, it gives CASSQDWGPNTQYF.